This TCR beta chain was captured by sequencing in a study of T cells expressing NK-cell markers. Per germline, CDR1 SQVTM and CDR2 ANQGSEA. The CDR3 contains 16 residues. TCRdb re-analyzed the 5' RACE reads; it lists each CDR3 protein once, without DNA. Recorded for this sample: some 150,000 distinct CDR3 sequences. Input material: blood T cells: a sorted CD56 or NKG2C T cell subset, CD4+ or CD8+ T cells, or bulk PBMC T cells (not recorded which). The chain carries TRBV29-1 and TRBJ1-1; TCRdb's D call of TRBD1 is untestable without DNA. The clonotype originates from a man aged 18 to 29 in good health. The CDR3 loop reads CSVEEYGAGVNTEAFF.